This TCR beta chain stems from a study of beta chain features in type 1 diabetes. Expressed TCRB transcripts got sequenced, as all isolated RNA was reverse transcribed. Sequencing was performed with immunoSEQ multiplex PCR; in TCRdb, only in-frame clones are kept and a portion is missing. Among hundreds of thousands of clones listed, around 15% were seen once. This clone has just a few counts. As yet, its antigen is unknown. Germline CDR1 LNHDA, CDR2 SQIVND (reference sequence). This CDR3 has 14 amino acids. The V end lost 2 bases, the J end lost 3 bases, and 8 bases lay between the germline ends. Study observations and caveats: All four CD4+ subsets from Type 1 diabetes patients carried moderately but significantly shorter TCRB CDR3s.

The V and J genes are TRBV19 and TRBJ1-5, with a tentative D call TRBD1 (5 bases). This receptor was taken from a man aged 18 to 30 with type 1 diabetes. What was sequenced was naive CD4+ T cells from blood. For the CDR3, the DNA is TGTGCCAGTAGTATACAACAGGCCAATCAGCCCCAGCATTTT. Encoded protein: CASSIQQANQPQHF.